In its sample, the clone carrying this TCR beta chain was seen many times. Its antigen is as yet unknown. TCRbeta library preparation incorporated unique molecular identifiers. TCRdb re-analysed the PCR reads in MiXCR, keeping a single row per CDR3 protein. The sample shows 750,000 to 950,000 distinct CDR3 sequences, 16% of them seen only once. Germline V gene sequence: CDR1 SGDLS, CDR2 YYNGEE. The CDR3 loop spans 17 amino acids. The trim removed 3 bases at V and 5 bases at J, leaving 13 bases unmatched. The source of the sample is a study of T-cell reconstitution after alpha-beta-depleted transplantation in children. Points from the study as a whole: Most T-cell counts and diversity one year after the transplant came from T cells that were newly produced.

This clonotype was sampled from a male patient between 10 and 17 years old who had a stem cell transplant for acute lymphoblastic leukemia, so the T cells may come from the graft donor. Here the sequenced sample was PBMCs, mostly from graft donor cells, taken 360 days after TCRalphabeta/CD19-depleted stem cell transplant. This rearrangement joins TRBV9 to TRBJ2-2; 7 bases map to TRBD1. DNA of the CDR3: TGTGCCAGCAGCGATAGAAGACAGGGCCCCTGGACCGGGGAGCTGTTTTTT. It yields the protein CASSDRRQGPWTGELFF.